This TCR beta chain appears in the sequencing data of a study of blood T cell repertoires in COVID-19. Study-wide context: T cells, B-cell-depleted T cells, or PBMCs provided the cDNA or gDNA that served as material.

Clones were read by immunoSEQ multiplex PCR, and TCRdb kept only the in-frame ones, dropping some. Among about 100,000 clones listed, 80% to 90% were seen once. The CDR3 is made up of 15 amino acids. In germline, CDR1 is LNHDA, CDR2 SQIVND (reference sequence). J was trimmed by 5 bases and V by 6 bases; bases with no gene match: 13. This clonotype was sampled from a woman older than 75 with acute or convalescent COVID-19. The chain has TRBV19 and TRBJ2-7, with 7 bases aligning to TRBD2. The sample was peripheral blood. As DNA, the CDR3 is TGTGCCAGTAGCCCAGCCTGGGGGGGAGATCACGAGCAGTACTTC. This gives the protein CASSPAWGGDHEQYF.